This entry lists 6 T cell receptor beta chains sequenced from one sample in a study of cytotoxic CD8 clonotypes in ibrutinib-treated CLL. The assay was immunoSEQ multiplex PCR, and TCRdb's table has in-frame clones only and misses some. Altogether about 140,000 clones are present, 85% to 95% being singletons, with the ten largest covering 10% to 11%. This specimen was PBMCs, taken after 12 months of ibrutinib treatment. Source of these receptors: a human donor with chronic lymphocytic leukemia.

The CDR3 nucleotides are TGTGCCAGTACACCGGGGGGCCTCTCCTACGAGCAGTACTTC. The encoded protein is CASTPGGLSYEQYF. The J gene is TRBJ2-7, the V gene TRBV28; weak D call: TRBD2 (7 bases). V gave up 9 bases and J gave up 0 bases, with 15 bases separating them. The germline CDR1 and CDR2 sequences are MDHEN and SYDVKM. This CDR3 has 14 residues.

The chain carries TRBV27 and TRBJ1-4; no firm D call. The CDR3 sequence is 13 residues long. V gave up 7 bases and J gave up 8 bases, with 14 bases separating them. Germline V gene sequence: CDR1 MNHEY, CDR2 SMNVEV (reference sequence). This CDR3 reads CASIVRGVEKLFF. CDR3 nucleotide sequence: TGTGCCAGCATTGTCCGCGGGGTCGAAAAACTGTTTTTT.

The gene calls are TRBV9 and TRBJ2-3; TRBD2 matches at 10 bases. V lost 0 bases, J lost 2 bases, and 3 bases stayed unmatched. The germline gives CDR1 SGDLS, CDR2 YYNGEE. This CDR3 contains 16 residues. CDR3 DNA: TGTGCCAGCAGCGTAGTTAGCGGGAGGCCCACAGATACGCAGTATTTT. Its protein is CASSVVSGRPTDTQYF.

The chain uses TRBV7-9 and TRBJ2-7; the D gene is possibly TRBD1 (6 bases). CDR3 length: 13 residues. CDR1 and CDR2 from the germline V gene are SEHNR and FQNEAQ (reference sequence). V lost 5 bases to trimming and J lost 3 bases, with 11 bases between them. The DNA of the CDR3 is TGTGCCAGCAGCCCAGGGGACCACTACGAGCAGTACTTC. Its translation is CASSPGDHYEQYF.

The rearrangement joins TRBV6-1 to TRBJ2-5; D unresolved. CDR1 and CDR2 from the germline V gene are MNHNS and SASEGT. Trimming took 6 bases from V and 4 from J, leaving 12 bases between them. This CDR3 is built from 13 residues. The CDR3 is CASSDWATETQYF. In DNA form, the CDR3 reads TGTGCCAGCAGCGATTGGGCCACAGAGACCCAGTACTTC.

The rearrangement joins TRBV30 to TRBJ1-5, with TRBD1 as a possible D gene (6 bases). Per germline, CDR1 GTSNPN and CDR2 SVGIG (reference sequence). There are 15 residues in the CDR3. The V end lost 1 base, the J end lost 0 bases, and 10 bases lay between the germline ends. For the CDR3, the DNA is TGTGCCTGGAGTGGGACAGTCCATAGCAATCAGCCCCAGCATTTT. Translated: CAWSGTVHSNQPQHF. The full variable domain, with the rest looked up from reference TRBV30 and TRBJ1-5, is SQTIHQWPATLVQPVGSPLSLECTVEGTSNPNLYWYRQAAGRGLQLLFYSVGIGQISSEVPQNLSASRPQDRQFILSSKKLLLSDSGFYLCAWSGTVHSNQPQHFGDGTRLSIL.